This T cell receptor beta chain was obtained from a study of Graves' ophthalmopathy and Graves' hyperthyroidism. Whole-study findings and limits: Classification of ophthalmopathy versus stable hyperthyroidism by a 13-signature model yielded under 90% sensitivity and around 77% specificity. For predicting ophthalmopathy progression, the model had 60% to 71% sensitivity and 72.22% specificity. Most thyroid-expanded clonotypes exceeding 0.001 frequency were also found in blood.

As regards this clonotype: Its antigen is still unknown.

Exclusion applied to patients with other autoimmune diseases, uncontrolled infections, pregnancy or lactation. Amplification targeted the TCR beta CDR3 regions, with RNA transcripts as the source material. HTBI primers were used in a first-round RT-PCR, which preceded a second-round multiplex PCR. TCRdb reprocessed the multiplex PCR reads via MiXCR and lists one record per CDR3 protein. The sample has over a million distinct CDR3 sequences, less than 45% seen once. Germline CDR1 SGHTA, CDR2 FQGNSA. The CDR3 consists of 14 residues. V dropped 8 bases and J dropped 7; count of bases not matched to a gene: 9.

Sequenced: peripheral blood or thyroid tissue (not recorded which). V usage is TRBV7-2 and J usage is TRBJ2-7, with 12 bases aligning to TRBD2. This clonotype was sampled from an adult man with Graves' hyperthyroidism. This chain's CDR3 is CASGLAGNTGEQYF. CDR3 nucleotides: TGTGCCAGCGGACTAGCGGGGAACACCGGGGAGCAGTACTTC.